Listed here is a single T cell receptor beta chain. It has no known antigen specificity. A read error may account for a junction end that differs from germline. The method behind the library was PCR. Data came from an Illumina HiSeq 4000. High-throughput sequencing was used to profile the CDR3 region of the TCR beta-chain in every patient. Per the original workflow: CDR3 differences across clinicopathological groups were used to build a classifier for discriminating distant-metastatic papillary thyroid cancer patients. The Shannon index was used to measure repertoire diversity, and the Morisita-Horn index was used to measure how similar tumor and blood repertoires were. The raw public reads went through TCRdb reprocessing: fastp at Q25, MiXCR clone calling, in-frame beta chains kept. TCRdb, not the authors, supplied the V and J calls. This sample is represented by 15,000 to 25,000 clones; 25% of them were singletons. 3.3% of the sample goes to the ten largest clones.

The record originates from a study of metastatic and nonmetastatic thyroid tumors (dated by TCRdb to 2018 to 2021). Describing the broader study: Repertoires were compared across peripheral blood and tumor or nodule tissue samples from malignant and benign thyroid patients. Points the paper makes about the study in general: In both blood and tumor samples, malignant tumors were reported to have significantly higher TCR beta diversity than benign nodules.

No treatment had been received by any patient before thyroid surgery. Patient clinical samples collected from the early 2010s to the late 2010s were retrospectively analysed using T-cell receptor beta sequencing. The CDR3 runs 15 residues from the cysteine to the phenylalanine. Here the CDR3 DNA is all that survives: 45 bases in frame from base 1. Sequences SGHRS (CDR1) and YFSETQ (CDR2) are obtained from the germline V gene. Sequenced material: blood. This TCR derives from a male donor with papillary thyroid cancer or a benign thyroid nodule (not recorded which). Some clones in this sample may be carry-over from other donors' samples. The chain is encoded by TRBV5-1 joined to TRBJ2-3, with an unclear D gene assignment. Here the CDR3 is given as CASSLQYTSTDTHYF. The nucleotide sequence reads TGCGCCAGCAGCCTTCAGTACACGTCCACAGATACGCACTATTTT. Outside the CDR3, residues come from the reference TRBV5-1 and TRBJ2-3 proteins, so the full variable domain is: KAGVTQTPRYLIKTRGQQVTLSCSPISGHRSVSWYQQTPGQGLQFLFEYFSETQRNKGNFPGRFSGRQFSNSRSEMNVSTLELGDSALYLCASSLQYTSTDTHYFGPGTRLTVL.